Listed below are T cell receptor beta chains from one sample, sequenced in a study of cytomegalovirus exposure and HLA in healthy donors. Produced via immunoSEQ multiplex PCR; TCRdb's table is partial and in-frame only. The sample yields 150,000 or so clones, approximately 92% seen once. Sequencing was performed on PBMCs. The receptors originated from a young woman in good health and CMV-seronegative. CDR3s leave out the opening cysteine and the closing phenylalanine or tryptophan. D genes are given only for firm matches. Some rows have no size entry. The others give once, few or many, or a class for an expanded clone.

j_gene | d_gene | abundance | v_gene | CDR3aa
TRBJ1-1 | . | . | TRBV5-5 | ASSFQGTEAF
TRBJ1-2 | . | . | TRBV9 | ASSVANTGNYGYT
TRBJ1-5 | . | . | TRBV6-1 | ASSTDGGYQPQH
TRBJ1-2 | . | . | TRBV6-1 | ASSVNQGDGYT
TRBJ1-4 | TRBD1 | . | TRBV29-1 | SVFPGQGGEKLF
TRBJ1-4 | . | . | TRBV6-1 | ASSRATVTNEKLF
TRBJ2-5 | . | . | TRBV18 | ASSPGLGTQY
TRBJ2-1 | TRBD2 | . | TRBV5-1 | ASSLLIAGGYNEQF
TRBJ1-6 | . | once | TRBV6-5 | ASSYGGGANSPLH
TRBJ2-1 | TRBD1 | . | TRBV18 | ASSPDRSNEQF
TRBJ2-7 | TRBD2 | few | TRBV4-2 | ASSQKPSGESYEQY
TRBJ1-4 | . | . | TRBV15 | ATSPRVGEKLF
TRBJ2-1 | TRBD2 | once | TRBV10-3 | AISVQRGVNEQF
TRBJ2-7 | TRBD1 | . | TRBV5-1 | ASSFEVRTGGYEQY
TRBJ1-5 | . | . | TRBV19 | ASSIGGAQPQH
TRBJ2-5 | TRBD1 | . | TRBV10-3 | ASRQQGAVGETQY
TRBJ2-5 | TRBD2 | . | TRBV11-2 | ASKAGAGLKTQY
TRBJ2-1 | . | . | TRBV11-3 | ASSLGLLASYNEQF
TRBJ1-4 | . | . | TRBV5-4 | ATHRAEKLF
TRBJ1-1 | TRBD1 | once | TRBV25-1 | ASSEIGTGGLGTEAF
TRBJ1-6 | . | . | TRBV7-9 | ASQHRTFNSPLH
TRBJ2-1 | . | . | TRBV9 | ASSVEGALGNEQF
TRBJ1-2 | . | . | TRBV10-3 | AITPWTDRGYT
TRBJ2-3 | . | . | TRBV9 | ASSVALWGGPPDTQY
TRBJ2-7 | TRBD2 | . | TRBV27 | ASRGAGISYEQY
TRBJ2-2 | . | once | TRBV7-9 | ASSLFAGARTGELF
TRBJ1-1 | TRBD1 | . | TRBV4-2 | ASSPTGQGTEAF
TRBJ2-7 | TRBD2 | . | TRBV10-3 | AIQAGGPYEQY